A single sample is the source of the 32 T cell receptor beta chains below, sequenced in a study of blood T cell repertoires in COVID-19. Repertoires were generated with immunoSEQ multiplex PCR, while TCRdb's copy carries only in-frame clones and drops some. The sample lists hundreds of thousands of clones, approximately 86% occurring once. The sample comprised peripheral blood. Receptors were obtained from a woman in her 30s with COVID-19, enrolled during active disease.

This sequence joins TRBV29-1 and TRBJ2-3; D call uncertain. There are 13 residues in the CDR3. The germline gives CDR1 SQVTM, CDR2 ANQGSEA. Trimming cost V 1 base and J 5 bases, with 10 bases left between them. The CDR3 nucleotides are TGCAGCGTTGAAGCGGCAGCGTTAGATACGCAGTATTTT. Protein: CSVEAAALDTQYF.

The V gene is TRBV15, the J gene TRBJ1-1; 8 bases map to TRBD1. J gave up 3 bases and V 4 bases, and 10 bases lay outside the gene matches. CDR3 length: 16 amino acids. Germline V CDR1 and CDR2: LNHNV, YYDKDF (reference sequence). The CDR3 sequence is CATSKGRAGGHTEAFF. CDR3 nucleotide sequence: TGTGCCACCAGCAAGGGGCGGGCAGGGGGCCACACTGAAGCTTTCTTT. Full variable domain (outside the CDR3, taken from reference TRBV15 and TRBJ1-1): DAMVIQNPRYQVTQFGKPVTLSCSQTLNHNVMYWYQQKSSQAPKLLFHYYDKDFNNEADTPDNFQSRRPNTSFCFLDIRSPGLGDTAMYLCATSKGRAGGHTEAFFGQGTRLTVV.

The rearrangement uses TRBV19 and TRBJ1-6; no definite D call. Germline CDR1 reads LNHDA; CDR2 reads SQIVND (reference sequence). This CDR3 is 15 amino acids long. Trimming left V 7 bases short and J 0 bases short, with 10 bases between. The CDR3 DNA follows: TGTGCCAGTAATGGGCTCCTCTCCTATAATTCACCCCTCCACTTT. Residues: CASNGLLSYNSPLHF. The full variable domain, in which reference TRBV19 and TRBJ1-6 provide the parts outside the CDR3, is DGGITQSPKYLFRKEGQNVTLSCEQNLNHDAMYWYRQDPGQGLRLIYYSQIVNDFQKGDIAEGYSVSREKKESFPLTVTSAQKNPTAFYLCASNGLLSYNSPLHFGNGTRLTVT.

This chain joins TRBV6-4 and TRBJ2-1; TRBD2 matches at 12 bases. CDR3 length equals 15 residues. Trimming removed 4 bases from V and 7 bases from J; junction bases left unmatched: 5. CDR1 is MRHNA, CDR2 SNTAGT, per germline. The CDR3 region is CASSGASGGGNEQFF. As DNA, the CDR3 is TGTGCCAGCAGTGGGGCTAGCGGGGGGGGGAATGAGCAGTTCTTC.

The chain combines TRBV6-1 with TRBJ2-7, with D possibly TRBD2 on 5 matching bases. The CDR3 contains 15 residues. Trimming took 0 bases from V and 7 from J, leaving 16 bases between them. Per germline, CDR1 MNHNS and CDR2 SASEGT. The CDR3 bases are TGTGCCAGCAGTGAAGCCCCCCGGGGATCCGGGGAGCAGTACTTC. Translating it yields CASSEAPRGSGEQYF.

This clone has just a few counts. V is TRBV4-3 and J is TRBJ1-6, with D tentatively TRBD1 (6 bases). This CDR3 spans 14 amino acids. Trimming shortened V by 3 bases and J by 10 bases, and 13 bases separated the two germline ends. Germline loops: CDR1 LGHNA, CDR2 YSLEER. DNA for the CDR3: TGCGCCAGCAGCCAGCCAGAACAGGGATCACCCCTCCACTTT. It translates to CASSQPEQGSPLHF.

About this clone: At the DNA level, this CDR3 is encoded by other sequences in the same sample as well. The chain employs TRBV5-1 and TRBJ2-5, with 11 bases lining up with TRBD2. The germline V gene encodes CDR1 SGHRS and CDR2 YFSETQ. After removal of 0 bases from V and 3 bases from J, the junction contained 4 bases not matched to a gene. The CDR3 runs 16 residues. CDR3 in DNA: TGCGCCAGCAGCTTGGCAAGGGGACTAGCGGAAGAGACCCAGTACTTC. Protein sequence: CASSLARGLAEETQYF. The variable domain in full, completed from reference TRBV5-1 and TRBJ2-5, reads KAGVTQTPRYLIKTRGQQVTLSCSPISGHRSVSWYQQTPGQGLQFLFEYFSETQRNKGNFPGRFSGRQFSNSRSEMNVSTLELGDSALYLCASSLARGLAEETQYFGPGTRLLVL.

This chain links TRBV3-1 (or the pseudogene TRBV3-2) with TRBJ1-2; the D gene is possibly TRBD1 (5 bases). Deletions cut 7 bases from V and 8 bases from J, with 23 bases between. Germline assignment: CDR1 LGHDT and CDR2 YNNKEL (reference sequence). The CDR3 loop spans 15 amino acids. The CDR3 DNA follows: TGTGCCAGCACCAGACAGCGTGCAGGATGGGAAGGCTACACCTTC. Its protein product is CASTRQRAGWEGYTF.

The rearrangement uses TRBV9 and TRBJ1-1; D unresolved. This CDR3 is built from 13 residues. In germline, CDR1 is SGDLS, CDR2 YYNGEE. V gave up 5 bases and J gave up 2 bases, with 10 bases separating them. The DNA of the CDR3 is TGTGCCAGCAGTCCTACAGAAAACACTGAAGCTTTCTTT. The encoded protein is CASSPTENTEAFF.

The chain combines TRBV30 with TRBJ2-7; 9 bases are a match to TRBD1. The CDR3 consists of 13 residues. Germline lookup yields CDR1 GTSNPN and CDR2 SVGIG (reference sequence). J lost 4 bases, V lost 2 bases, and 3 bases had no gene match. The DNA of the CDR3 is TGTGCCTGGAGTCCGGGACAGGGATACGAGCAGTACTTC. Protein: CAWSPGQGYEQYF. Together with reference TRBV30 and TRBJ2-7, the CDR3 gives the full variable domain: SQTIHQWPATLVQPVGSPLSLECTVEGTSNPNLYWYRQAAGRGLQLLFYSVGIGQISSEVPQNLSASRPQDRQFILSSKKLLLSDSGFYLCAWSPGQGYEQYFGPGTRLTVT.

This sequence joins TRBV11-2 and TRBJ1-2, with 10 nucleotides matching TRBD1. Germline loops: CDR1 SGHAT, CDR2 FQNNGV. With 0 bases clipped from V and 4 bases from J, the junction kept 14 bases outside the gene matches. CDR3 length equals 19 residues. The CDR3, as DNA: TGTGCCAGCAGCTTAGATCGGACAGGGGGTGCTAAAGCCCTCTATGGCTACACCTTC. Translation: CASSLDRTGGAKALYGYTF.

V and J are TRBV15 and TRBJ1-1, with a weak D call TRBD1 (6 bases). Germline CDR1 LNHNV, CDR2 YYDKDF (reference sequence). V was pared by 6 bases and J by 0 bases, with 17 bases between. The CDR3 is 16 residues long. CDR3 amino acids: CATRGGREEVNTEAFF. CDR3 coding DNA: TGTGCCACCAGAGGGGGGAGGGAGGAAGTGAACACTGAAGCTTTCTTT.

The chain joins TRBV4-3 to TRBJ2-1; 10 positions match TRBD1. Germline assignment: CDR1 LGHNA and CDR2 YSLEER. V lost 3 bases, J lost 4 bases, and 9 bases stayed unmatched. CDR3 size: 17 residues. The CDR3 loop is CASSQFFRDRGYNEQFF. The CDR3 bases are TGCGCCAGCAGCCAGTTCTTTAGGGACAGGGGTTACAATGAGCAGTTCTTC.

The CDR3 is CASSLGQGWDSPLHF. The CDR3 nucleotides are TGTGCCAGCAGCTTAGGACAGGGCTGGGATTCACCCCTCCACTTT. J is TRBJ1-6 and V is TRBV7-9, with 7 bases lining up with TRBD1. Losses at the gene ends were 1 base for V and 8 bases for J; bases not matched to a gene: 5. Per the germline V gene, CDR1 is SEHNR and CDR2 is FQNEAQ (reference sequence). The CDR3 totals 15 residues.

The CDR3 here is CASRATGMNTGELFF. In nucleotides, the CDR3 is TGTGCCAGCAGGGCGACAGGGATGAACACCGGGGAGCTGTTTTTT. This chain connects TRBV6-5 to TRBJ2-2; 7 nucleotides match TRBD1. CDR3 length: 15 amino acids. Germline trimming cut 6 bases from V and 1 base from J; bases unmatched to any gene: 5. CDR1 is MNHEY and CDR2 is SVGAGI in the germline V gene.

The J gene is TRBJ2-4, the V gene TRBV7-2; no firm D call. CDR3 length equals 15 residues. Germline loops: CDR1 SGHTA, CDR2 FQGNSA. V lost 3 bases to trimming and J lost 0 bases, with 9 bases between them. CDR3 DNA sequence: TGTGCCAGCAGCTTTCTAGTTCTAGCCAAAAACATTCAGTACTTC. This codes for CASSFLVLAKNIQYF. Combining the CDR3 with reference TRBV7-2 and TRBJ2-4 gives the whole variable domain GAGVSQSPSNKVTEKGKDVELRCDPISGHTALYWYRQSLGQGLEFLIYFQGNSAPDKSGLPSDRFSAERTGGSVSTLTIQRTQQEDSAVYLCASSFLVLAKNIQYFGAGTRLSVL.

This chain connects TRBV7-9 to TRBJ2-7, with a tentative D call TRBD1 (6 bases). V gave up 1 base and J gave up 5 bases, with 12 bases separating them. This CDR3 has 14 residues. The V gene's germline CDR1 is SEHNR and CDR2 FQNEAQ (reference sequence). The CDR3 loop is CASSLGTGFHEQYF. The CDR3 DNA is TGTGCCAGCAGCTTAGGTACAGGGTTCCACGAGCAGTACTTC.

V and J are TRBV12-3 or TRBV12-4 and TRBJ2-2; D may be TRBD2 (5 bases). V gave up 7 bases and J gave up 6 bases, with 6 bases separating them. This CDR3 has 11 residues. The CDR3 nucleotides are TGTGCCAGCAAGGAGGCCGGGGAGCTGTTTTTT. This gives the protein CASKEAGELFF.

The genes are TRBV3-1 (or the pseudogene TRBV3-2) and TRBJ2-5; D call uncertain. Per germline, CDR1 LGHDT and CDR2 YNNKEL (reference sequence). The CDR3 totals 14 residues. With 4 bases removed from V and 1 base from J, the gap between germline ends came to 10 bases. The CDR3 DNA is TGTGCCAGCAGCCTCCAGACTGGCCAAGAGACCCAGTACTTC. It codes for CASSLQTGQETQYF.

The rearrangement uses TRBV2 and TRBJ2-7; D is ambiguous. The CDR3 consists of 14 residues. Trimming took 4 bases from V and 6 from J, leaving 16 bases between them. CDR1 is SNHLY and CDR2 is FYNNEI in the germline V gene. The CDR3 DNA follows: TGTGCCAGCAGTGCGGTAAGCCTTTCCGGCGAGCAGTACTTC. Residues: CASSAVSLSGEQYF.

This chain connects TRBV30 to TRBJ1-3, with D unclear. CDR1 is GTSNPN and CDR2 is SVGIG in the germline V gene (reference sequence). There are 12 residues in the CDR3. V lost 1 base, J lost 4 bases, and 5 bases lay in between. CDR3 region: CAWSDIGNTIYF. The CDR3 coding sequence is TGTGCCTGGAGTGATATAGGAAACACCATATATTTT. Variable domain in full (rest from reference TRBV30 and TRBJ1-3): SQTIHQWPATLVQPVGSPLSLECTVEGTSNPNLYWYRQAAGRGLQLLFYSVGIGQISSEVPQNLSASRPQDRQFILSSKKLLLSDSGFYLCAWSDIGNTIYFGEGSWLTVV.

The chain employs TRBV20-1 and TRBJ2-2, with 8 bases that match TRBD2. After removal of 3 bases from V and 6 bases from J, the junction contained 12 bases not matched to a gene. CDR1 and CDR2 (germline): DFQATT, SNEGSKA (reference sequence). The CDR3 has 16 residues. The CDR3 loop is CSASTGGPLKAGELFF. In DNA, the CDR3 is TGCAGTGCTAGTACGGGGGGGCCATTAAAGGCCGGGGAGCTGTTTTTT.

This clone has a handful of counts. The chain couples TRBV5-4 to TRBJ2-7, with TRBD2 as a possible D gene (5 bases). Germline V gene lookup returns CDR1 SGHNT and CDR2 YYREEE (reference sequence). Trimming left V 5 bases short and J 0 bases short, with 12 bases between. The CDR3 sequence is 14 residues long. CDR3 in amino acids: CASSYTSSSYEQYF. The CDR3 DNA sequence: TGTGCCAGCAGTTACACTAGTAGCTCCTACGAGCAGTACTTC.

This clone was observed a handful of times. The rearrangement links TRBV6-5 to TRBJ2-2; 8 bases agree with TRBD1. Germline V lookup: CDR1 MNHEY, CDR2 SVGAGI. The V gene end was trimmed by 6 bases and the J gene end by 3 bases; junction bases not matched to a gene: 3. CDR3 length: 14 amino acids. This chain's CDR3 is CASSGTGDTGELFF. CDR3 bases: TGTGCCAGCAGCGGGACAGGAGACACCGGGGAGCTGTTTTTT.

Turning to this clone: The sample holds other DNA sequences that translate to the same CDR3. V gene TRBV29-1 combines with J gene TRBJ1-1; 7 nucleotides line up with TRBD1. After removal of 5 bases from V and 1 base from J, the junction contained 4 bases not matched to a gene. In germline, CDR1 is SQVTM, CDR2 ANQGSEA. The CDR3 contains 13 residues. CDR3 DNA sequence: TGCAGCGTTAGGACAGGAGCGAACACTGAAGCTTTCTTT. Translating gives CSVRTGANTEAFF. The full variable domain, its missing parts supplied by reference TRBV29-1 and TRBJ1-1, is SAVISQKPSRDICQRGTSLTIQCQVDSQVTMMFWYRQQPGQSLTLIATANQGSEATYESGFVIDKFPISRPNLTFSTLTVSNMSPEDSSIYLCSVRTGANTEAFFGQGTRLTVV.

The chain has TRBV7-9 and TRBJ1-1; perhaps TRBD1 as D (6 bases). The CDR3 loop spans 12 amino acids. CDR1 is SEHNR and CDR2 is FQNEAQ in the germline V gene (reference sequence). V was trimmed by 4 bases and J by 5 bases, leaving 8 bases between them. CDR3 bases: TGTGCCAGCAGCTCGGACAGAACTGAAGCTTTCTTT. Protein: CASSSDRTEAFF.

This clone has just a few counts. The rearrangement uses TRBV3-1 (or the pseudogene TRBV3-2) and TRBJ2-1; D ambiguous. Germline CDR1 and CDR2: LGHDT and YNNKEL (reference sequence). Between the trimmed V and J ends, which lost 1 base and 16 bases, there was a span of 20 bases. CDR3 length equals 14 residues. The CDR3 DNA reads as TGTGCCAGCAGCCAAGCTGAGACCCGCGGAGCCCAATTCTTC. It is translated as CASSQAETRGAQFF.

The chain employs TRBV29-1 and TRBJ1-2, with 12 bases fitting TRBD1. CDR1 and CDR2 from the germline V gene are SQVTM and ANQGSEA. Trimming removed 4 bases from V and 5 bases from J; junction bases left unmatched: 8. The CDR3 extends over 15 amino acids. The CDR3 nucleotides read TGCAGCGTTGCTCACGGGACAGGGGGCGGTTATGGCTACACCTTC. Its protein is CSVAHGTGGGYGYTF.

This clone came up a few times. The chain links TRBV12-5 to TRBJ1-1; TRBD1 is a possible D gene (5 bases). This CDR3 is built from 16 residues. Germline V lookup: CDR1 LGHNT, CDR2 FRNRAP. The V end was cut by 0 bases, the J end by 1 base, with 12 bases between. The CDR3 nucleotides read TGTGCTAGTGGTTTGGTACAAAAGGGGAAGAACACTGAAGCTTTCTTT. It encodes CASGLVQKGKNTEAFF.

The rearrangement joins TRBV9 to TRBJ2-2; TRBD1 matches at 10 bases. Germline CDR1 reads SGDLS; CDR2 reads YYNGEE. With V trimmed by 3 bases and J by 2 bases, 10 bases remained unmatched. The CDR3 spans 18 residues. The CDR3: CASSDPTGGEINTGELFF. The CDR3 DNA follows: TGTGCCAGCAGCGATCCGACAGGGGGCGAGATTAACACCGGGGAGCTGTTTTTT.

Only a few counts were recorded for this clone. The rearrangement links TRBV28 to TRBJ1-2; the D is unclear. The V end was cut by 11 bases, the J end by 0 bases, with 7 bases between. Per germline, CDR1 MDHEN and CDR2 SYDVKM. The CDR3 loop spans 11 amino acids. In DNA, the CDR3 is TGTGCCGGGCAGACTAACTATGGCTACACCTTC. Translated, it gives CAGQTNYGYTF.

The chain combines TRBV9 with TRBJ1-2; 8 bases align to TRBD1. This CDR3 has 13 amino acids. Losses at the gene ends were 4 bases for V and 4 bases for J; bases not matched to a gene: 3. The germline gives CDR1 SGDLS, CDR2 YYNGEE. The CDR3 DNA reads as TGTGCCAGCAGCCCTACAGGGGGCTATGGCTACACCTTC. Protein product: CASSPTGGYGYTF.